These 20 T cell receptor beta chains share one sample of origin, sequenced in a study of T cell responses to AZD1222 COVID-19 vaccine. Assay: immunoSEQ multiplex PCR; the TCRdb copy retains only in-frame clones and omits some. The sample carries more than 120,000 clones, roughly nine tenths recorded once. The specimen was peripheral blood, collected 28 days after the second AZD1222 dose. These receptors were collected from an adult who received the AZD1222 COVID-19 vaccine.

This clone occurred a few times. V usage is TRBV7-3 and J usage is TRBJ2-7; D may be TRBD2 (6 bases). This CDR3 has 12 residues. The V end was cut by 5 bases, the J end by 7 bases, with 12 bases between. Germline loops: CDR1 SGHTA, CDR2 FQGTGA. In DNA form, the CDR3 reads TGTGCCAGCAGCCAAAAGGCGGGGGAGCAGTACGTC. Translated, it gives CASSQKAGEQYV.

The rearrangement links TRBV19 to TRBJ1-4, with TRBD1 as a possible D gene (5 bases). In germline, CDR1 is LNHDA, CDR2 SQIVND (reference sequence). Trimming took off 5 bases at V and 8 bases at J, with 18 bases between the two ends. The CDR3 has 15 amino acids. CDR3 in DNA: TGTGCCAGTAGTCTCCAGGGAGGGTCGTGGGAAAAACTGTTTTTT. This translates into CASSLQGGSWEKLFF.

This clone was picked up one time. V gene TRBV28 combines with J gene TRBJ1-2, with D hard to call. Deletions cut 2 bases from V and 7 bases from J, with 8 bases between. The V gene's germline CDR1 is MDHEN and CDR2 SYDVKM. The CDR3 is 12 amino acids. The CDR3 DNA reads as TGTGCCAGCAGTTTAGGACTAGGTGGCTACACCTTC. Its protein is CASSLGLGGYTF.

The rearrangement links TRBV6-5 to TRBJ1-2; tentatively, D is TRBD1 (6 bases). This CDR3 contains 15 residues. Germline values: CDR1 MNHEY, CDR2 SVGAGI. V lost 6 bases to trimming and J lost 0 bases, with 14 bases between them. CDR3: CASRRPGAANYGYTF. The CDR3 DNA sequence: TGTGCCAGCAGGCGGCCGGGGGCAGCTAACTATGGCTACACCTTC.

This chain joins TRBV6-4 and TRBJ2-2; D might be TRBD1 (5 bases). This CDR3 spans 14 amino acids. CDR1 is MRHNA, CDR2 SNTAGT, per germline. Trimming cost V 6 bases and J 4 bases, with 12 bases left between them. DNA of the CDR3: TGTGCCAGCAGACTAAGGGGAAGCACCGGGGAGCTGTTTTTT. This gives the protein CASRLRGSTGELFF.

The J gene is TRBJ1-5, the V gene TRBV3-1 (or the pseudogene TRBV3-2); weak D call: TRBD1 (5 bases). The V gene's germline CDR1 is LGHDT and CDR2 YNNKEL (reference sequence). Trimming removed 7 bases from V and 0 bases from J, with 16 bases in between. The CDR3 consists of 16 residues. For the CDR3, the DNA is TGTGCCAGCAAACTCAGGGTTTCTTATAGCAATCAGCCCCAGCATTTT. It encodes CASKLRVSYSNQPQHF.

This chain uses TRBV10-1 with TRBJ1-5; no reliable D call. Trimming removed 6 bases at V and 3 bases at J, with 15 bases between. The CDR3 is made up of 15 amino acids. The V gene's germline CDR1 is WNHNN and CDR2 SYGVQD (reference sequence). CDR3 sequence: CASRGPRRFNQPQHF. CDR3 in DNA: TGCGCCAGCAGAGGCCCTCGCCGCTTCAATCAGCCCCAGCATTTT.

This clone was seen once. CDR3 nucleotides: TGTGCCTGCTCTTTAAGCGGGGGGCTTACCTACGAGCAGTACTTC. Residues: CACSLSGGLTYEQYF. This sequence joins TRBV2 and TRBJ2-7, with TRBD2 identical over 9 bases. V gave up 11 bases and J gave up 2 bases; unmatched junction bases: 13. This CDR3 spans 15 amino acids. Germline CDR1 SNHLY, CDR2 FYNNEI.

The rearrangement uses TRBV20-1 and TRBJ1-4; tentatively, D is TRBD1 (5 bases). CDR3 length: 16 residues. In germline, CDR1 is DFQATT, CDR2 SNEGSKA (reference sequence). V was cut by 3 bases and J by 0 bases, with 14 bases left in between. CDR3 amino acids: CSASSPGTATNEKLFF. CDR3 sequence (DNA): TGCAGTGCTAGTTCCCCGGGGACTGCAACTAATGAAAAACTGTTTTTT.

The CDR3: CASSPGQGRPEAFF. Written as DNA, the CDR3 is TGCGCCAGCAGTCCAGGACAGGGGAGGCCTGAAGCTTTCTTT. The gene calls are TRBV23-1 and TRBJ1-1; 9 bases line up with TRBD1. TRBV23-1 is recorded as an ORF, its role being uncertain. The CDR3 is 14 amino acids. With 4 bases clipped from V and 6 bases from J, the junction kept 6 bases outside the gene matches.

This sequence joins TRBV19 and TRBJ1-2, with TRBD1 as a possible D gene (6 bases). V was pared by 3 bases and J by 4 bases, with 9 bases between. The CDR3 is made up of 13 amino acids. CDR1 is LNHDA, CDR2 SQIVND, per germline (reference sequence). The CDR3 reads CASSIVQGYGYTF. DNA of the CDR3: TGTGCCAGTAGTATCGTACAGGGCTATGGCTACACCTTC.

The rearrangement joins TRBV30 to TRBJ1-4, with 7 bases aligning to TRBD1. The CDR3 has 14 amino acids. CDR1 is GTSNPN and CDR2 is SVGIG in the germline V gene (reference sequence). Trimming cost V 3 bases and J 8 bases; bases outside gene matches: 9. In DNA, the CDR3 is TGTGCCTGGAGCCTACAGGGGTTGCACGAAAAACTGTTTTTT. It yields the protein CAWSLQGLHEKLFF.

V gene TRBV29-1 combines with J gene TRBJ2-1, with D possibly TRBD1 on 7 matching bases. The CDR3 consists of 16 residues. Trimming pared 2 bases from V and 4 bases from J, leaving 18 bases between. CDR1 is SQVTM and CDR2 is ANQGSEA in the germline V gene. The CDR3 loop reads CSVEKEGARIYNEQFF. The CDR3 region has the DNA TGCAGCGTTGAAAAGGAGGGGGCGAGAATATACAATGAGCAGTTCTTC.

The rearrangement uses TRBV7-9 and TRBJ1-1, with D perhaps TRBD1 (5 bases). V lost 5 bases to trimming and J lost 1 base, with 14 bases between them. From germline, CDR1 is SEHNR and CDR2 FQNEAQ (reference sequence). The CDR3 has 15 residues. For the CDR3, the DNA is TGTGCCAGCAGCCCCCCCAGGGTTGGGAACACTGAAGCTTTCTTT. Translation gives CASSPPRVGNTEAFF.

The chain employs TRBV4-2 and TRBJ1-3, with D unclear. The V gene's germline CDR1 is LGHNA and CDR2 YNFKEQ. Trimming stripped 3 bases from V and 2 bases from J, with 8 bases between. CDR3 length equals 14 residues. In DNA, the CDR3 is TGTGCCAGCAGCCAGCCCGGGGCTGGAAACACCATATATTTT. It translates to CASSQPGAGNTIYF.

The rearrangement links TRBV25-1 to TRBJ1-1; D perhaps matches TRBD1 (6 bases). CDR3 length: 13 amino acids. Looked up from germline, CDR1 is MGHDK and CDR2 is SYGVNS. V was trimmed by 6 bases and J by 4 bases, leaving 12 bases between them. The CDR3 DNA is TGTGCCAGCAGGGCAGGGGAGGGCACTGAAGCTTTCTTT. Translation gives CASRAGEGTEAFF.

This chain uses TRBV7-8 with TRBJ1-2; D perhaps matches TRBD1 (5 bases). The CDR3 extends over 13 amino acids. CDR1 is SGHVS, CDR2 FQNEAQ, per germline. The V and J ends lost 11 bases and 8 bases respectively, with 21 bases between them. The CDR3 sequence is CAHNRLTSRGYTF. In DNA form, the CDR3 reads TGTGCCCATAACAGGCTCACTTCCCGCGGCTACACCTTC.

On this clone itself: Relative to the germline gene, one junction end is altered; a read error may explain this. CDR3 bases: TGTGCCAGCAGTTCCGGGACAGGGGGCCGACGAGATTTT. This gives the protein CASSSGTGGRRDF. This sequence joins TRBV6-5 and TRBJ1-6, with TRBD1 matching 12 bases. The CDR3 extends over 13 amino acids. The germline CDR1 and CDR2 sequences are MNHEY and SVGAGI.

V and J are TRBV4-1 and TRBJ2-3; a weak D match, TRBD2 (7 bases). Germline CDR1 reads MGHRA; CDR2 reads YSYEKL. The CDR3 runs 16 residues. The V end lost 0 bases, the J end lost 4 bases, and 14 bases lay between the germline ends. The chain's CDR3 is CASSQDWGAGADTQYF. The CDR3 bases are TGCGCCAGCAGCCAAGATTGGGGGGCGGGAGCAGATACGCAGTATTTT.

V and J are TRBV7-9 and TRBJ1-2; no firm D call. Germline CDR1 reads SEHNR; CDR2 reads FQNEAQ (reference sequence). The CDR3 has 14 residues. Trimming left V 1 base short and J 0 bases short, with 6 bases between. The CDR3 loop reads CASSLGFANYGYTF. The CDR3 nucleotides are TGTGCCAGCAGCTTAGGGTTCGCTAACTATGGCTACACCTTC. Variable domain in full (rest from reference TRBV7-9 and TRBJ1-2): DTGVSQNPRHKITKRGQNVTFRCDPISEHNRLYWYRQTLGQGPEFLTYFQNEAQLEKSRLLSDRFSAERPKGSFSTLEIQRTEQGDSAMYLCASSLGFANYGYTFGSGTRLTVV.